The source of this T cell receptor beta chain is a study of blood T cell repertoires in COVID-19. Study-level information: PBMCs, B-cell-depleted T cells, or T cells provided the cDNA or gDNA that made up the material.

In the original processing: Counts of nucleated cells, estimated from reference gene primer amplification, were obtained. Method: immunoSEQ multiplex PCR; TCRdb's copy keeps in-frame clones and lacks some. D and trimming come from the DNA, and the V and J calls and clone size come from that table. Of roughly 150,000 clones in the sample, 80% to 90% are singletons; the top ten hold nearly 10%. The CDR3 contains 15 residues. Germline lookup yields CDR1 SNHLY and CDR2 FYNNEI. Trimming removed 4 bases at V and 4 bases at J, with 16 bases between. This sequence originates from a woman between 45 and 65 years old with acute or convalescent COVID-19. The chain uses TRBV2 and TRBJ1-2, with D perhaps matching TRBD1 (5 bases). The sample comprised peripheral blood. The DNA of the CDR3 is TGTGCCAGCAGTGCAGGCGACAGACTCTTCTATGGCTACACCTTC. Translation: CASSAGDRLFYGYTF.